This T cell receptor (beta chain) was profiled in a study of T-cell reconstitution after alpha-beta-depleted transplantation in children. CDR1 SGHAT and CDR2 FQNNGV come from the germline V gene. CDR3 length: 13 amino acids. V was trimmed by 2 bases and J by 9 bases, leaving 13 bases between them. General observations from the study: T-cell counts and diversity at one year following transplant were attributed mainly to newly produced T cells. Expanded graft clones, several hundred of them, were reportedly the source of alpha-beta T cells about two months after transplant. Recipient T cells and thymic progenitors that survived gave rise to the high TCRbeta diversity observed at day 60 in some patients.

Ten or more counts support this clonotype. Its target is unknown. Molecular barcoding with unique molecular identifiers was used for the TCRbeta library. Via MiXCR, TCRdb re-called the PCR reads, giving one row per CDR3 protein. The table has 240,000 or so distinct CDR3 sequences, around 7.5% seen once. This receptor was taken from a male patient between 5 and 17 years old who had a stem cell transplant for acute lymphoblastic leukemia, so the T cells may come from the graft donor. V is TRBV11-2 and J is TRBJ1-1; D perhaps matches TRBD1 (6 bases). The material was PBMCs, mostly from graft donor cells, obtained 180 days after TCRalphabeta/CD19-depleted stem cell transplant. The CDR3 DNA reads TGTGCCAGCAGCTTAAGTCGGGGGGGCCAAGCTTTCTTT. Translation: CASSLSRGGQAFF.